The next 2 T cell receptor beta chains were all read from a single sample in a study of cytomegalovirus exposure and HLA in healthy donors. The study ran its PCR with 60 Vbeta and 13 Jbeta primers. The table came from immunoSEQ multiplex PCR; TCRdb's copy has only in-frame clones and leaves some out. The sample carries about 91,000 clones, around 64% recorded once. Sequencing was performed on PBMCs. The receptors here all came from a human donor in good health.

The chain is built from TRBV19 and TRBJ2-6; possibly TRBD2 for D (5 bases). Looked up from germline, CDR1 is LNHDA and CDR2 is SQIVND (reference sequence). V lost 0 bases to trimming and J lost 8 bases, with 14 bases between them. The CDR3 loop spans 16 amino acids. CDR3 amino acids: CASSIDPTRGTNVLTF. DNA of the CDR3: TGTGCCAGTAGTATAGACCCGACTCGAGGGACCAACGTCCTGACTTTC.

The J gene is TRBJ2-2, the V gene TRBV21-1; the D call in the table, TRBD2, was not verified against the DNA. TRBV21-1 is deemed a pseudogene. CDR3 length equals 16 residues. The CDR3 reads CASSSGGNLNTGELFF. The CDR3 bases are TGTGCCAGCAGCAGCGGGGGGAACTTGAACACCGGGGAGCTGTTTTTT.